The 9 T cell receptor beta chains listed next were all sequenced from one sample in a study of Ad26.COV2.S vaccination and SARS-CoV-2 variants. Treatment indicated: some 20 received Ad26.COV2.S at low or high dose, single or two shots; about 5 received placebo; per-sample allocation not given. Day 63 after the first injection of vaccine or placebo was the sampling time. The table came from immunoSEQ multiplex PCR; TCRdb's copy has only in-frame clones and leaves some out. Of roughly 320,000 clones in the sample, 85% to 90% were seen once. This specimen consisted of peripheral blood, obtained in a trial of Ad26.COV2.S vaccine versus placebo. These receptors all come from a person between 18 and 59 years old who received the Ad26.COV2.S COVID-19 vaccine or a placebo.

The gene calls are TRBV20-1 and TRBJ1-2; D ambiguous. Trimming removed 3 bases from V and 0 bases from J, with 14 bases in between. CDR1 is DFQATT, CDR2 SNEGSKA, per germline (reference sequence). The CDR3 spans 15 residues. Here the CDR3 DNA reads TGCAGTGCTAGTCTGGGAGGTGAGACTAACTATGGCTACACCTTC. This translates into CSASLGGETNYGYTF.

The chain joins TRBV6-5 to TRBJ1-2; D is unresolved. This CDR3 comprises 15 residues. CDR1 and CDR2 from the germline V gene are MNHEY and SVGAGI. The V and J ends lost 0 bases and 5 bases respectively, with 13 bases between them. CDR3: CASSYSPPGEYGYTF. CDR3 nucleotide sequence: TGTGCCAGCAGTTACTCCCCCCCAGGCGAATATGGCTACACCTTC.

CDR3 in amino acids: CASSVGGVRGDTEAFF. Here the CDR3 DNA reads TGTGCCAGCAGCGTAGGAGGAGTCAGGGGGGACACTGAAGCTTTCTTT. The V and J genes are TRBV9 and TRBJ1-1; TRBD1 agrees at 7 bases. Germline V CDR1 and CDR2: SGDLS, YYNGEE. The CDR3 loop spans 16 amino acids. Trimming at V came to 0 bases and at J to 3 bases, leaving 8 bases not matched to a gene.

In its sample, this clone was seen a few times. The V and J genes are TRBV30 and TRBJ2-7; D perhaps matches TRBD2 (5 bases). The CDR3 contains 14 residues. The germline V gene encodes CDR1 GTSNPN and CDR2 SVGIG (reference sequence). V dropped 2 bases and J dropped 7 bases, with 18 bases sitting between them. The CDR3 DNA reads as TGTGCCTGGAGTTGGGGAGACCCCGGAGGTGAGCAGTACTTC. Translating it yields CAWSWGDPGGEQYF. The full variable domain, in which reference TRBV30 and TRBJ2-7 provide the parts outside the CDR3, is SQTIHQWPATLVQPVGSPLSLECTVEGTSNPNLYWYRQAAGRGLQLLFYSVGIGQISSEVPQNLSASRPQDRQFILSSKKLLLSDSGFYLCAWSWGDPGGEQYFGPGTRLTVT.

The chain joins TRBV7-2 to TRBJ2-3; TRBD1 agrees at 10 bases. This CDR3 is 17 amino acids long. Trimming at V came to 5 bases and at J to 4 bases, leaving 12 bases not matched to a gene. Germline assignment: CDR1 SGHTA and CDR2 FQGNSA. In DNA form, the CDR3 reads TGTGCCAGCAGCACCATTTCGACAGGGGGCGGCCCAGATACGCAGTATTTT. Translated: CASSTISTGGGPDTQYF.

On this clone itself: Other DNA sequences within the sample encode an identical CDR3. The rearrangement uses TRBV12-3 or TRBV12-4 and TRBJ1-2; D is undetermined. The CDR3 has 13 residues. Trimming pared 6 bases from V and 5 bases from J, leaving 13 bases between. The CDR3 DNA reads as TGTGCCAGCAGCCTCGGGAGAAATTATGGCTACACCTTC. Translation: CASSLGRNYGYTF.

CDR3 bases: TGTGCCAGCAGCCAAGGCCGGGGGAACACCGGGGAGCTGTTTTTT. Its translation is CASSQGRGNTGELFF. The chain recombines TRBV5-4 with TRBJ2-2; TRBD2 is a possible D gene (5 bases). The germline gives CDR1 SGHNT, CDR2 YYREEE (reference sequence). The length of the CDR3 is 15 residues. The V gene lost 4 bases and the J gene lost 1 base, with 11 bases spanning the gap. The full variable domain, rest sourced from reference TRBV5-4 and TRBJ2-2, is ETGVTQSPTHLIKTRGQQVTLRCSSQSGHNTVSWYQQALGQGPQFIFQYYREEENGRGNFPPRFSGLQFPNYSSELNVNALELDDSALYLCASSQGRGNTGELFFGEGSRLTVL.

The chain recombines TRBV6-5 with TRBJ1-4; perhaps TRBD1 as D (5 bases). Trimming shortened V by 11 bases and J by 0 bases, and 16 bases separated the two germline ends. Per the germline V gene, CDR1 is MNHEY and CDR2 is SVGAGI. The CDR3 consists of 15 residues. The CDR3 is CAVTQALTTNEKLFF. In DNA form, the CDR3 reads TGTGCCGTTACACAGGCCCTTACAACTAATGAAAAACTGTTTTTT.

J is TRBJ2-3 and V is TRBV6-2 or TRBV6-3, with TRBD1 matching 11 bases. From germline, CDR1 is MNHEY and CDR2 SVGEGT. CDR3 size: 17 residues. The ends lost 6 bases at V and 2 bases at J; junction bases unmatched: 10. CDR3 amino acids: CASSPGTGGRDTDTQYF. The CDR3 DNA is TGTGCCAGCAGCCCCGGGACAGGGGGTCGAGACACAGATACGCAGTATTTT.